The 20 T cell receptor beta chains presented below share a single source sample, sequenced in a study of molecular identifiers for immune sequencing clone quantification. TCRdb fed the PCR reads into MiXCR, producing one record per CDR3 protein. The data show about half a million distinct CDR3 sequences, about a fifth seen once. The sequenced material came from naive CD8+ T cells from blood, with Jurkat cell RNA spiked in. Subset in this sample: FACS-sorted CD8+CD4-CCR7+CD45RA+ naive T cells. The receptors derive from a human donor in good health. Some libraries in this study had Jurkat cell RNA spiked in.

In regard to this clonotype: Likely a read error: the CDR3 ends without its conserved phenylalanine or tryptophan. The rearrangement uses TRBV28 and TRBJ2-7; a weak D match, TRBD2 (6 bases). CDR1 MDHEN and CDR2 SYDVKM come from the germline V gene. The CDR3 length is 16 residues. Trimming pared 8 bases from V and 3 bases from J, leaving 23 bases between. The CDR3 sequence: CASSGDSAVVSYEQYL. CDR3 DNA sequence: TGTGCCAGCTCCGGGGACTCGGCAGTTGTAAGCTACGAGCAGTACTTA.

This clonotype has at least ten counts. The V and J genes are TRBV12-3 or TRBV12-4 and TRBJ2-5; 10 nucleotides match TRBD1. This CDR3 is 13 amino acids long. V lost 5 bases and J lost 4; bases outside the gene matches: 1. For the CDR3, the DNA is TGTGCCAGCAGTGACAGGGGGCGAGAGACCCAGTACTTC. Translating gives CASSDRGRETQYF.

The chain uses TRBV19 and TRBJ2-7; 7 bases are shared with TRBD1. Germline CDR1 reads LNHDA; CDR2 reads SQIVND (reference sequence). The V gene end was trimmed by 3 bases and the J gene end by 3 bases; junction bases not matched to a gene: 8. CDR3 length: 15 residues. The CDR3, as DNA: TGTGCCAGTAGTATGGGGCAAGGGGGCGGCTACGAGCAGTACTTC. Amino acid sequence: CASSMGQGGGYEQYF.

This clonotype has a handful of counts. The gene calls are TRBV12-3 or TRBV12-4 and TRBJ2-3; D assignment may be TRBD1 or TRBD2 (5 bases each). V lost 6 bases, J lost 0 bases, and 28 bases lay in between. This CDR3 region has 20 residues. The CDR3 DNA sequence: TGTGCCAGCAGACCTAGCCATCGACAGAGGGATGATCTGAGCACAGATACGCAGTATTTT. Amino acid sequence: CASRPSHRQRDDLSTDTQYF.

This clonotype was seen a handful of times. The V call is TRBV14, the J call TRBJ2-2; D is perhaps TRBD1 or TRBD2 (6 bases each). Germline V lookup: CDR1 SGHDN, CDR2 FVKESK. CDR3 length equals 18 residues. V dropped 0 bases and J dropped 6 bases, with 20 bases sitting between them. CDR3 amino acids: CASSQDHREVGVSGELFF. CDR3 in DNA: TGTGCCAGCAGCCAAGACCACAGGGAGGTCGGGGTTTCCGGGGAGCTGTTTTTT. Full variable domain (remainder filled in from reference TRBV14 and TRBJ2-2): EAGVTQFPSHSVIEKGQTVTLRCDPISGHDNLYWYRRVMGKEIKFLLHFVKESKQDESGMPNNRFLAERTGGTYSTLKVQPAELEDSGVYFCASSQDHREVGVSGELFFGEGSRLTVL.

This clonotype was counted at least ten times. The V gene is TRBV30, the J gene TRBJ2-7; D is possibly TRBD1 (6 bases). The CDR3 has 11 amino acids. Trimming removed 0 bases from V and 13 bases from J, with 13 bases in between. Looked up from germline, CDR1 is GTSNPN and CDR2 is SVGIG (reference sequence). CDR3 sequence reads: CAWSVGTHSYF. The CDR3 DNA is TGTGCCTGGAGTGTCGGGACACACTCTTACTTC.

This clonotype was observed a handful of times. The rearrangement uses TRBV24-1 and TRBJ1-1, with D possibly TRBD1 on 6 matching bases. The V end lost 3 bases, the J end lost 1 base, and 14 bases lay between the germline ends. From germline, CDR1 is KGHDR and CDR2 SFDVKD. The CDR3 has 16 residues. The CDR3 DNA sequence: TGTGCCACCAGTGATGCCCAGGACAGACCGAACACTGAAGCTTTCTTT. This encodes CATSDAQDRPNTEAFF.

This clonotype came up many times. V is TRBV27 and J is TRBJ2-1, with a tentative D call TRBD2 (5 bases). V was trimmed by 1 base and J by 4 bases, leaving 11 bases between them. The germline V gene has CDR1 MNHEY and CDR2 SMNVEV (reference sequence). The CDR3 has 15 residues. DNA for the CDR3: TGTGCCAGCAGTTTATTAAGTGGCGGGTACAATGAGCAGTTCTTC. Its translation is CASSLLSGGYNEQFF.

The table lists this clonotype with a few counts. The CDR3 sequence: CASSLVSLDRPNTEAFF. CDR3 sequence (DNA): TGTGCCAGCAGTTTAGTGTCGCTCGACAGACCTAACACTGAAGCTTTCTTT. The chain uses TRBV12-3 or TRBV12-4 and TRBJ1-1; TRBD1 might be the D (5 bases). The CDR3 contains 17 residues. V gave up 1 base and J gave up 2 bases, with 17 bases separating them.

This clonotype was observed a few times. The chain is built from TRBV15 and TRBJ2-5; D may correspond to TRBD1 or TRBD2 (5 bases each). Trimming stripped 7 bases from V and 4 bases from J, with 13 bases between. Germline V gene data show CDR1 as LNHNV and CDR2 as YYDKDF (reference sequence). This CDR3 is 13 amino acids long. The CDR3 loop is CATTPGPVETQYF. CDR3 bases: TGTGCCACCACTCCGGGACCCGTAGAGACCCAGTACTTC.

This clonotype occurred many times. The V and J genes are TRBV5-4 and TRBJ2-7, with 9 bases that match TRBD1. The CDR3 is 13 amino acids. V shed 4 bases, J shed 2 bases, and the junction held 1 base outside the gene matches. Germline CDR1 is SGHNT and CDR2 is YYREEE (reference sequence). The CDR3, as DNA: TGTGCCAGCAGCAGGACAGGGGCCTACGAGCAGTACTTC. It codes for CASSRTGAYEQYF.

As concerns this clonotype: A much larger clonotype is one base distant, so this may be a read error. The rearrangement joins TRBV12-3 or TRBV12-4 to TRBJ2-5, with D tentatively TRBD1 (6 bases). CDR3 size: 15 residues. Trimming cost V 8 bases and J 2 bases, with 18 bases left between them. In nucleotides, the CDR3 is TGTGCCAGCGGAATGGGACCGGGACAACAAGAGACCCAGTACTTC. Protein product: CASGMGPGQQETQYF.

This clonotype was picked up a small number of times. The chain combines TRBV27 with TRBJ1-6, with a tentative D call TRBD1 (6 bases). This CDR3 is 15 amino acids long. CDR1 and CDR2 from the germline V gene are MNHEY and SMNVEV (reference sequence). The germline V and J ends were trimmed by 7 bases and 7 bases, with 17 bases remaining between them. CDR3 in amino acids: CASKTHRDPNSPLHF. Written as DNA, the CDR3 is TGTGCCAGCAAAACACACAGGGACCCGAATTCACCCCTCCACTTT.

The chain has TRBV27 and TRBJ1-5, with TRBD1 matching 9 bases. The CDR3 has 15 amino acids. V lost 7 bases to trimming and J lost 6 bases; unmatched junction nucleotides: 10. Germline lookup yields CDR1 MNHEY and CDR2 SMNVEV (reference sequence). The CDR3 sequence is CASKSSGTGFQPQHF. The CDR3 DNA is TGTGCCAGCAAATCGAGTGGGACAGGGTTTCAGCCCCAGCATTTT.

The chain uses TRBV7-8 and TRBJ2-1; D gene unclear. This CDR3 comprises 16 residues. Trimming took off 1 base at V and 2 bases at J, with 12 bases between the two ends. Germline CDR1 and CDR2: SGHVS and FQNEAQ. The CDR3 protein is CASSLVAGVTYNEQFF. In DNA form, the CDR3 reads TGTGCCAGCAGCTTAGTTGCAGGCGTGACCTACAATGAGCAGTTCTTC.

Only a few counts were recorded for this clonotype. The rearrangement joins TRBV27 to TRBJ2-3; the match to TRBD1 covers 7 bases. Losses at the gene ends were 2 bases for V and 3 bases for J; bases not matched to a gene: 8. Per germline, CDR1 MNHEY and CDR2 SMNVEV (reference sequence). This CDR3 has 16 amino acids. In DNA, the CDR3 is TGTGCCAGCAGTTTAGGGGCGAGACAGGGTACAGATACGCAGTATTTT. Protein sequence: CASSLGARQGTDTQYF.

This clonotype was counted ten times or more. This chain connects TRBV20-1 to TRBJ1-1; D is unresolved. Trimming shortened V by 5 bases and J by 7 bases, and 11 bases separated the two germline ends. CDR1 and CDR2 (germline): DFQATT, SNEGSKA (reference sequence). This CDR3 spans 11 amino acids. The CDR3, as DNA: TGCAGTGCTTTGCCCGTTTATGAAGCTTTCTTT. Residues: CSALPVYEAFF.

This clonotype was seen repeatedly, ten times or more. The chain uses TRBV20-1 and TRBJ2-3, with D uncertain. Germline-derived CDR1 and CDR2 are DFQATT and SNEGSKA (reference sequence). Trimming removed 6 bases from V and 3 bases from J, with 16 bases in between. The CDR3 has 14 residues. The CDR3 DNA sequence: TGCAGTGCCCGACAACCAGACTTTACAGATACGCAGTATTTT. As protein: CSARQPDFTDTQYF.

This clonotype was picked up a small number of times. In this CDR3 the conserved last residue, phenylalanine or tryptophan, is missing, so a read error is likely. The genes are TRBV7-6 and TRBJ2-2; 7 nucleotides align to TRBD1. V lost 5 bases, J lost 3 bases, and 3 bases stayed unmatched. Germline CDR1 reads SGHVS; CDR2 reads FNYEAQ. The CDR3 covers 14 residues. CDR3 region: CASSPGTDTGELFL. Written as DNA, the CDR3 is TGTGCCAGCAGCCCGGGGACAGACACCGGGGAGCTGTTTCTT.

This chain joins TRBV2 and TRBJ2-3; D is perhaps TRBD1 or TRBD2 (5 bases each). Germline V gene data show CDR1 as SNHLY and CDR2 as FYNNEI. V was pared by 5 bases and J by 1 base, with 13 bases between. The CDR3 loop spans 15 amino acids. Here the CDR3 reads CASSNRGARTDTQYF. CDR3 nucleotides: TGTGCCAGCAGTAACCGAGGGGCTCGCACAGATACGCAGTATTTT.